A selection of T cell receptor beta chains follows, all from one sample in a study of beta chain features in type 1 diabetes. Profiled with immunoSEQ multiplex PCR; TCRdb holds only in-frame clones, not every one. The table has about 620,000 clones, roughly 15% seen once. Material: naive CD4+ T cells from blood. These receptors came from a man younger than 30 in good health. CDR3s include the opening cysteine and the closing phenylalanine or tryptophan. A D gene is named only where the DNA matches it firmly. Clone size is not always given. Where it is, it says once, few, many or a class for expanded clones.

v_call,cdr3_length,j_call,d_call,clone_size,cdr3_aa,cdr3_nt
TRBV19,14,TRBJ2-3,TRBD1,few,CASRSRQGPDTQYF,TGTGCCAGTAGATCCAGACAGGGTCCAGATACGCAGTATTTT
TRBV29-1,9,TRBJ2-7,-,-,CSVEYEQYF,TGCAGCGTTGAGTACGAGCAGTACTTC
TRBV7-9,14,TRBJ2-1,-,-,CASSFTGWYNEQFF,TGTGCCAGCAGCTTCACAGGCTGGTACAATGAGCAGTTCTTC
TRBV19,13,TRBJ2-6,-,-,CASRGSGANVLTF,TGTGCCAGCAGGGGCTCTGGGGCCAACGTCCTGACTTTC
TRBV9,15,TRBJ2-7,TRBD1,-,CASSVRDRGQREQYF,TGTGCCAGCAGCGTCCGGGACAGGGGGCAACGGGAGCAGTACTTC
TRBV5-1,14,TRBJ2-5,-,few,CASSLLRSGETQYF,TGCGCCAGCAGCTTGTTGCGCTCGGGGGAGACCCAGTACTTC
TRBV20-1,11,TRBJ1-1,-,few,CSAWRDTEAFF,TGCAGTGCTTGGAGAGATACTGAAGCTTTCTTT
TRBV9,14,TRBJ2-7,-,few,CASSFEEGPGEQYF,TGTGCCAGCAGCTTTGAGGAGGGTCCGGGGGAGCAGTACTTC
TRBV23-1,14,TRBJ1-2,-,-,CASSQYGSVYGYTF,TGCGCCAGCAGTCAATATGGGTCGGTCTATGGCTACACCTTC
TRBV18,14,TRBJ1-3,-,few,CASSPRGIGNTIYF,TGTGCCAGCTCACCACGGGGTATTGGAAACACCATATATTTT
TRBV14,14,TRBJ2-7,TRBD2,-,CASSQRLARGEQYF,TGTGCCAGCAGCCAAAGACTAGCGAGGGGCGAGCAGTACTTC
TRBV4-1,18,TRBJ2-1,TRBD2,-,CASSQGLTGTSGGNEQFF,TGCGCCAGCAGCCAAGGACTTACCGGGACTAGCGGGGGCAATGAGCAGTTCTTC
TRBV15,16,TRBJ1-5,-,-,CATSRGGRDRNQPQHF,TGTGCCACCAGCAGAGGAGGGAGAGACAGGAATCAGCCCCAGCATTTT
TRBV5-1,14,TRBJ2-5,-,-,CASSFGRWPETQYF,TGCGCCAGCAGCTTCGGCAGGTGGCCCGAGACCCAGTACTTC
TRBV7-9,16,TRBJ1-3,TRBD1,-,CASSSPGQISGNTIYF,TGTGCCAGCAGCTCCCCGGGACAGATCTCTGGAAACACCATATATTTT
TRBV5-1,17,TRBJ2-2,-,-,CASTLLLGRSNTGELFF,TGCGCCAGCACCTTATTATTGGGACGGTCGAACACCGGGGAGCTGTTTTTT
TRBV28,12,TRBJ1-2,-,-,CASTVGPYGYTF,TGTGCCAGCACTGTCGGCCCCTATGGCTACACCTTC
TRBV6-6,13,TRBJ1-1,-,-,CASSYSKNTEAFF,TGTGCCAGCAGTTACTCGAAGAACACTGAAGCTTTCTTT
TRBV4-3,15,TRBJ2-7,TRBD2,few,CASSQGQAGTYEQYF,TGCGCCAGCAGCCAAGGGCAAGCGGGAACCTACGAGCAGTACTTC
TRBV11-3,14,TRBJ2-1,TRBD1,few,CASSPPGQGREQFF,TGTGCCAGCAGCCCGCCGGGACAGGGTCGTGAGCAGTTCTTC
TRBV6-5,13,TRBJ1-2,-,-,CASSPGTSAGYTF,TGTGCCAGCAGCCCCGGGACTTCTGCTGGCTACACCTTC
TRBV18,15,TRBJ2-3,-,few,CASSRLGVLTDTQYF,TGTGCCAGCTCGCGTCTTGGGGTCCTCACAGATACGCAGTATTTT
TRBV7-8,17,TRBJ1-4,TRBD1,-,CASSLADAGTANEKLFF,TGTGCCAGCAGCTTAGCCGATGCCGGGACAGCTAATGAAAAACTGTTTTTT
TRBV6-6,14,TRBJ2-5,TRBD1,-,CASSYNRGWETQYF,TGTGCCAGCAGTTACAACAGGGGTTGGGAGACCCAGTACTTC
TRBV28,15,TRBJ1-5,-,-,CASSLRTMRSQPQHF,TGTGCCAGCAGTTTGAGGACAATGAGAAGTCAGCCCCAGCATTTT
TRBV11-2,12,TRBJ1-1,-,few,CASSSFYTEAFF,TGTGCCAGCAGCTCTTTTTACACTGAAGCTTTCTTT
TRBV6-5,14,TRBJ1-1,-,few,CASSSLGMNTEAFF,TGTGCCAGCAGTTCCTTGGGGATGAACACTGAAGCTTTCTTT
TRBV28,15,TRBJ2-7,TRBD2,few,CASKGSGRFTYEQYF,TGTGCCAGCAAAGGTAGCGGGAGGTTTACCTACGAGCAGTACTTC